One sample yielded the 3 T cell receptor beta chains listed below, sequenced in a study of shared clonotypes between healthy human individuals. Only in-frame clones appear in the TCRdb table, and some are missing; sequencing was by immunoSEQ multiplex PCR. The sample lists about 2.4 million clones, around nine tenths seen once, with 0.11% to 0.15% in the top ten. The source material was naive CD4+ T cells sorted from blood. Subset here: CD45RA+ positively selected. All receptors come from a man between 18 and 35 years old in good health.

This clone was recorded once. The chain couples TRBV6-6 to TRBJ1-6, with 9 bases aligning to TRBD1. V lost 6 bases and J lost 8; bases outside the gene matches: 8. The CDR3 has 15 residues. Germline V gene lookup returns CDR1 MNHNY and CDR2 SVGAGI (reference sequence). CDR3 bases: TGTGCCAGCAGGTCAGGACAGGGGACGGATTCACCCCTCCACTTT. Its protein product is CASRSGQGTDSPLHF.

To note about this clone: At the DNA level, this CDR3 is encoded by other sequences in the same sample as well. This chain links TRBV9 with TRBJ2-2; TRBD2 aligns across 10 bases. The CDR3 has 16 amino acids. With 4 bases clipped from V and 1 base from J, the junction kept 4 bases outside the gene matches. Germline assignment: CDR1 SGDLS and CDR2 YYNGEE. The CDR3 nucleotides are TGTGCCAGCAGCCGAATAGCGGGAGGGAACACCGGGGAGCTGTTTTTT. Its translation is CASSRIAGGNTGELFF.

The chain couples TRBV2 to TRBJ1-1; D is ambiguous. The V end lost 4 bases, the J end lost 0 bases, and 12 bases lay between the germline ends. CDR3 length equals 15 residues. Germline V gene sequence: CDR1 SNHLY, CDR2 FYNNEI. The CDR3 nucleotides are TGTGCCAGCAGTGCTGCCGGCCTAATGAACACTGAAGCTTTCTTT. Its protein product is CASSAAGLMNTEAFF.